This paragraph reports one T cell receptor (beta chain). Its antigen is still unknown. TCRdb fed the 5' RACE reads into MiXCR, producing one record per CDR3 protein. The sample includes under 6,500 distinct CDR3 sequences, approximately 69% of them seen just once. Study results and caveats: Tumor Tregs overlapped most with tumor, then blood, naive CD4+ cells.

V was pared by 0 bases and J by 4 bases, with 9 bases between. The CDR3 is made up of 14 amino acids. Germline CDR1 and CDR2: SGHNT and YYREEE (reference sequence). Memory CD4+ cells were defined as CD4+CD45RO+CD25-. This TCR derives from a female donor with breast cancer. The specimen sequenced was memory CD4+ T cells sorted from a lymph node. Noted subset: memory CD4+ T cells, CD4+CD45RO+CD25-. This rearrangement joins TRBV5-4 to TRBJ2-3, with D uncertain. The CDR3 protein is CASSLVAVPDTQYF. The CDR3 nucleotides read TGTGCCAGCAGCTTGGTTGCGGTCCCAGATACGCAGTATTTT.